This TCR beta chain was captured by sequencing in a study of regulatory T cells in long-lasting Graves disease. General study points: A reduction in accuracy may have resulted from the small sample size.

From germline, CDR1 is DFQATT and CDR2 SNEGSKA (reference sequence). Trimming took off 1 base at V and 4 bases at J, with 8 bases between the two ends. This CDR3 is 14 amino acids long. Time point indicated: newly diagnosed GD, antithyroid drugs for less than 3 months. The authors made the TCR library using RNA they extracted from PBMCs. This clonotype was seen many times. Its cognate antigen is unknown. TCR beta libraries were built with iRepertoire HTBI primers and Arm-PCR of CDR3 regions. In TCRdb, the multiplex PCR reads were re-called with MiXCR into one record per CDR3 protein. The sample holds 530,000 or so distinct CDR3 sequences, about 13% seen once. In addition, the sample was reused for a study of T cells in Graves' hyperthyroidism and ophthalmopathy.

The specimen comprised peripheral blood mononuclear cells (PBMCs), sampled at new diagnosis, from a patient treated with antithyroid drugs. The sequence came from a young man with Graves disease. The chain uses TRBV20-1 and TRBJ2-6; D could derive from TRBD1 or TRBD2 (5 bases each). CDR3 amino acids: CSARVGTGANVLTF. DNA of the CDR3: TGCAGTGCTAGAGTGGGGACGGGGGCCAACGTCCTGACTTTC.